Included here is one T cell receptor (beta chain) sequence, with context. TCRdb keeps only in-frame clones here, not all; method: immunoSEQ multiplex PCR. The sample holds about 100,000 clones, nearly 96% seen once. The data were taken from a study of technical replicates of blood from a few donors. Germline loops: CDR1 SQVTM, CDR2 ANQGSEA. The CDR3 sequence is 15 residues long. The trim removed 5 bases at V and 5 bases at J, leaving 6 bases unmatched. The chain couples TRBV29-1 to TRBJ2-3; 14 bases align to TRBD2. Sample: T cells isolated from PBMCs. The source of this sequence is a human donor in good health. CDR3 protein: CSVRTGLAGEDTQYF. DNA for the CDR3: TGCAGCGTTCGCACGGGACTAGCGGGAGAAGATACGCAGTATTTT.